The 15 T cell receptor beta chains presented below share a single source sample, sequenced in a study of cytomegalovirus exposure and HLA in healthy donors (dated by TCRdb to 2016 to 2017). The library relied on the immunoSEQ multiplex PCR assay. TCRdb retrieved this table from immuneACCESS and kept in-frame rearrangements only. Not all clones are present; in checked studies, unresolved V genes account for under half, and no reason is known for the remainder. For this sample there are 250,000 to 300,000 clones; roughly 89% appear just once. The ten biggest clones cover 0.37% of the sample. Sample: PBMCs. These receptors were obtained from a woman between 18 and 29 years old in good health and CMV-seronegative.

The sample holds one count of this clone. The junction and the germline gene differ at one end; a read error may be behind it. The rearrangement joins TRBV2 to TRBJ1-5, with D possibly TRBD1 on 5 matching bases. The CDR3 is 14 residues long. Germline V gene data show CDR1 as SNHLY and CDR2 as FYNNEI. The CDR3 is CASTEDRFNQPQHF. The CDR3 nucleotides read TGTGCCAGCACTGAAGACAGATTCAATCAGCCCCAGCATTTT. The complete variable domain, with remaining parts taken from reference TRBV2 and TRBJ1-5, reads EPEVTQTPSHQVTQMGQEVILRCVPISNHLYFYWYRQILGQKVEFLVSFYNNEISEKSEIFDDQFSVERPDGSNFTLKIRSTKLEDSAMYFCASTEDRFNQPQHFGDGTRLSIL.

The rearrangement uses TRBV29-1 and TRBJ1-2; possible D gene TRBD1, 6 bases. CDR3 length equals 14 residues. The V end was cut by 4 bases, the J end by 2 bases, with 14 bases between. Germline lookup yields CDR1 SQVTM and CDR2 ANQGSEA. CDR3 sequence reads: CSVVGSQGNYGYTF. CDR3 DNA: TGCAGCGTTGTCGGTTCGCAGGGGAACTATGGCTACACCTTC.

The rearrangement links TRBV4-3 to TRBJ1-6; 9 bases are shared with TRBD1. The CDR3 contains 16 residues. The V gene's germline CDR1 is LGHNA and CDR2 YSLEER. V dropped 4 bases and J dropped 7; count of bases not matched to a gene: 8. CDR3 bases: TGCGCCAGCAGCCGACGACCGGGACAGGGCAATTCACCCCTCCACTTT. Translated: CASSRRPGQGNSPLHF.

This chain links TRBV5-1 with TRBJ1-2; D is undetermined. The CDR3 is 14 amino acids. V lost 4 bases and J 0 bases, leaving 10 bases between the germline ends. The germline V gene has CDR1 SGHRS and CDR2 YFSETQ. This CDR3 is CASSAGSTNYGYTF. DNA for the CDR3: TGCGCCAGCAGCGCCGGGTCTACTAACTATGGCTACACCTTC. The complete variable domain, with remaining parts taken from reference TRBV5-1 and TRBJ1-2, reads KAGVTQTPRYLIKTRGQQVTLSCSPISGHRSVSWYQQTPGQGLQFLFEYFSETQRNKGNFPGRFSGRQFSNSRSEMNVSTLELGDSALYLCASSAGSTNYGYTFGSGTRLTVV.

CDR3 amino acids: CASSPPGALGSGELFF. In DNA form, the CDR3 reads TGTGCCAGCTCACCACCAGGGGCTTTGGGATCCGGGGAGCTGTTTTTT. V usage is TRBV18 and J usage is TRBJ2-2; perhaps TRBD1 as D (5 bases). The length of the CDR3 is 16 residues. Trimming took 0 bases from V and 6 from J, leaving 14 bases between them. Looked up from germline, CDR1 is KGHSH and CDR2 is LQKENI.

V gene TRBV4-1 combines with J gene TRBJ2-1; D unresolved. From germline, CDR1 is MGHRA and CDR2 YSYEKL. Trimming stripped 0 bases from V and 7 bases from J, with 13 bases between. CDR3 length: 15 amino acids. The CDR3 DNA is TGCGCCAGCAGCCAAGATCCCGCCTTGAGGAATGAGCAGTTCTTC. As protein: CASSQDPALRNEQFF.

The CDR3 here is CASSSGTPNTEAFF. CDR3 bases: TGTGCCAGCAGTTCCGGGACACCGAACACTGAAGCTTTCTTT. This chain uses TRBV6-5 with TRBJ1-1, with a possible D match to TRBD1 (6 bases). Deletions cut 4 bases from V and 1 base from J, with 10 bases between. CDR3 size: 14 residues. Germline values: CDR1 MNHEY, CDR2 SVGAGI.

The chain joins TRBV9 to TRBJ2-3; the match to TRBD1 covers 9 bases. Trimming at V came to 3 bases and at J to 1 base, leaving 9 bases not matched to a gene. The CDR3 is made up of 17 amino acids. The germline CDR1 and CDR2 sequences are SGDLS and YYNGEE. The CDR3 reads CASSARDRALGTDTQYF. DNA of the CDR3: TGTGCCAGCAGCGCCCGGGACAGGGCTTTGGGCACAGATACGCAGTATTTT.

The CDR3 protein is CASSQMGQLSYNEQFF. As DNA, the CDR3 is TGCGCCAGCAGCCAAATGGGACAGTTGTCCTACAATGAGCAGTTCTTC. The chain uses TRBV4-1 and TRBJ2-1; the match to TRBD1 covers 7 bases. The trim removed 2 bases at V and 1 base at J, leaving 5 bases unmatched. The CDR3 has 16 residues. Looked up from germline, CDR1 is MGHRA and CDR2 is YSYEKL.

The chain links TRBV5-8 to TRBJ1-2; TRBD1 is a possible D gene (6 bases). Between the trimmed V and J ends, which lost 2 bases and 4 bases, there was a span of 18 bases. Looked up from germline, CDR1 is SGHTS and CDR2 is YDEGEE. This CDR3 spans 16 amino acids. CDR3 nucleotide sequence: TGTGCCAGCAGCTTTGGCCCCGGACAGTTATTCTATGGCTACACCTTC. Translating it yields CASSFGPGQLFYGYTF.

This sequence joins TRBV10-1 and TRBJ1-1, with a tentative D call TRBD1 (6 bases). This CDR3 comprises 13 residues. Trimming took off 4 bases at V and 1 base at J, with 7 bases between the two ends. Germline CDR1 reads WNHNN; CDR2 reads SYGVQD (reference sequence). The CDR3 DNA reads as TGCGCCAGCAGTGGGACAGCGAACACTGAAGCTTTCTTT. This sequence encodes CASSGTANTEAFF.

The chain carries TRBV5-6 and TRBJ1-3; no firm D call. The length of the CDR3 is 18 residues. CDR1 is SGHDT, CDR2 YYEEEE, per germline. V lost 0 bases to trimming and J lost 0 bases, with 16 bases between them. The CDR3 sequence is CASSLAVPTLSSGNTIYF. The CDR3, as DNA: TGTGCCAGCAGCTTGGCGGTACCGACTCTAAGCTCTGGAAACACCATATATTTT.

This sequence joins TRBV28 and TRBJ1-5; TRBD1 matches 7 bases. Germline loops: CDR1 MDHEN, CDR2 SYDVKM. The CDR3 consists of 16 residues. The trim removed 6 bases at V and 0 bases at J, leaving 8 bases unmatched. CDR3 DNA: TGTGCCAGCAGCGGTTTTCACAGGGGTAGCAATCAGCCCCAGCATTTT. Its protein is CASSGFHRGSNQPQHF.

As to this clone: The sample has other DNA sequences that encode this CDR3 too. The chain employs TRBV27 and TRBJ1-5, with D possibly being TRBD1 (6 bases). Germline V gene lookup returns CDR1 MNHEY and CDR2 SMNVEV (reference sequence). The CDR3 is made up of 14 amino acids. V shed 8 bases and J shed 2 bases, with 13 bases lying between them. The DNA for the CDR3 is TGTGCCAGCTCCCTTGGGGGCGGCAATCAGCCCCAGCATTTT. Its translation is CASSLGGGNQPQHF.

V is TRBV7-2 and J is TRBJ2-7, with D possibly matching TRBD2 (5 bases). CDR3 size: 12 residues. V lost 8 bases, J lost 2 bases, and 10 bases lay in between. Germline V gene lookup returns CDR1 SGHTA and CDR2 FQGNSA. CDR3 residues: CASGRAAYEQYF. In DNA, the CDR3 is TGTGCCAGCGGGCGGGCAGCCTACGAGCAGTACTTC.